Listed below are T cell receptor beta chains from one sample, sequenced in a study of blood T cell repertoires in COVID-19. Method: immunoSEQ multiplex PCR; TCRdb's copy keeps in-frame clones and lacks some. This table holds 220,000 or so clones, 65% to 85% found once. Specimen: peripheral blood. The receptors come from a woman under 40 who had recovered from COVID-19. The CDR3 runs from the conserved cysteine through the conserved F or W. D genes are given only for firm matches. Rows give clone size only sometimes, using once, few, many, or a class for an expanded clone.

TRBV27	.	.	TRBJ2-7	CASSLSSGGNYEQYF	TGTGCCAGCAGTTTGTCGTCCGGCGGAAACTACGAGCAGTACTTC
TRBV7-6	TRBD2	.	TRBJ2-1	CASSSPGTIFNEQFF	TGTGCCAGCAGCTCCCCGGGGACTATTTTCAATGAGCAGTTCTTC
TRBV12-3/TRBV12-4	.	few	TRBJ2-3	CASSLAGAHTQYF	TGTGCCAGCAGTTTAGCGGGGGCCCATACGCAGTATTTT
TRBV30	.	.	TRBJ1-3	CAWTPGSSGNTIYF	TGTGCCTGGACTCCGGGGAGCTCTGGAAACACCATATATTTT
TRBV18	.	.	TRBJ1-2	CASSPDGGVNGYTF	TGTGCCAGCTCACCCGATGGAGGAGTAAATGGCTACACCTTC
TRBV6-5	.	.	TRBJ2-5	CATRRTVQETQYF	TGTGCCACCCGTAGGACTGTACAAGAGACCCAGTACTTC
TRBV7-3	TRBD1	.	TRBJ1-6	CASSSFGTGHSPLHF	TGTGCCAGCAGCTCCTTTGGGACAGGGCATTCACCCCTCCACTTT
TRBV6-5	.	.	TRBJ1-3	CASSYLSHYGNTIYF	TGTGCCAGCAGTTATCTATCCCATTACGGAAACACCATATATTTT
TRBV4-2	TRBD1	.	TRBJ2-7	CASSQEAAGGRFEQYF	TGTGCCAGCAGCCAAGAAGCGGCAGGGGGTCGTTTCGAGCAGTACTTC
TRBV3-1/TRBV3-2	.	few	TRBJ2-7	CASSPREWSYEQYF	TGTGCCAGCAGCCCAAGGGAGTGGTCCTACGAGCAGTACTTC
TRBV27	.	.	TRBJ1-2	CASSLSETAHGYTF	TGTGCCAGCAGTTTATCCGAGACAGCCCATGGCTACACCTTC
TRBV4-1	TRBD2	once	TRBJ2-1	CASSRPTSGVYNEQFF	TGCGCCAGCAGCCGTCCGACTAGCGGAGTCTACAATGAGCAGTTCTTC
TRBV12-3/TRBV12-4	.	few	TRBJ1-5	CASSFGGWQPQHF	TGTGCCAGCAGTTTCGGGGGTTGGCAGCCCCAGCATTTT
TRBV7-8	.	.	TRBJ2-5	CASSLQGPETQYF	TGTGCCAGCAGCTTACAGGGCCCGGAGACCCAGTACTTC
TRBV5-1	TRBD1	.	TRBJ1-6	CASRLGQVNSPLHF	TGCGCCAGCAGACTGGGACAGGTCAATTCACCCCTCCACTTT
TRBV25-1	TRBD1	.	TRBJ2-7	CASSEGTGVAYEQYF	TGTGCCAGCAGTGAGGGGACAGGGGTTGCCTACGAGCAGTACTTC
TRBV14	.	.	TRBJ2-7	CASSQDRWNYYF	TGTGCCAGCAGCCAAGATCGTTGGAACTACTACTTC
TRBV7-9	TRBD1	few	TRBJ1-1	CASSSAGGEVGIAFF	TGTGCCAGCAGCTCTGCAGGGGGCGAAGTAGGAATCGCTTTCTTT
TRBV2	TRBD1	.	TRBJ1-6	CASSVGGQKNSPLHF	TGTGCCAGCAGTGTTGGGGGACAGAAAAATTCACCCCTCCACTTT
TRBV28	.	.	TRBJ1-1	CASTPTDRNTEAFF	TGTGCCAGCACCCCGACCGACAGGAACACTGAAGCTTTCTTT
TRBV30	TRBD1	.	TRBJ1-2	CAWRFTGTGGGYTF	TGTGCCTGGAGGTTTACCGGGACAGGGGGAGGCTACACCTTC
TRBV4-1	.	.	TRBJ1-5	CASSQEMGAGAKPQHF	TGCGCCAGCAGCCAAGAGATGGGGGCCGGGGCGAAGCCCCAGCATTTT
TRBV7-6	TRBD1	.	TRBJ1-5	CASSQWDRNYNQPQHF	TGTGCCAGCAGCCAGTGGGACAGAAATTACAATCAGCCCCAGCATTTT
TRBV19	TRBD1	.	TRBJ1-1	CASSRDRANTEAFF	TGTGCCAGTAGTAGGGACAGGGCGAACACTGAAGCTTTCTTT
TRBV10-1	TRBD1	.	TRBJ2-1	CASSSGQGGEQFF	TGCGCCAGCAGCTCTGGACAGGGTGGTGAGCAGTTCTTC
TRBV29-1	.	.	TRBJ1-2	CSVVPTLSNYGYTF	TGCAGCGTTGTGCCTACCTTGTCTAACTATGGCTACACCTTC
TRBV2	TRBD1	.	TRBJ1-6	CASSRTGRGSPLHF	TGTGCCAGCAGTAGGACAGGGAGAGGATCACCCCTCCACTTT
TRBV27	TRBD1	.	TRBJ1-1	CASRNTGGEAFF	TGTGCCAGCAGAAATACAGGGGGCGAAGCTTTCTTT
TRBV28	.	few	TRBJ2-7	CASSLRTILTEQYF	TGTGCCAGCAGTTTAAGGACTATACTTACGGAGCAGTACTTC
TRBV27	.	.	TRBJ2-7	CASSLRGRAYEQYF	TGTGCCAGCAGTTTGAGGGGGAGGGCCTACGAGCAGTACTTC
TRBV3-1/TRBV3-2	.	.	TRBJ2-1	CASSRELGVKQFF	TGTGCCAGCAGCCGAGAGCTAGGGGTTAAGCAGTTCTTC
TRBV30	TRBD1	.	TRBJ2-5	CAWDRGGETQYF	TGTGCCTGGGACAGGGGAGGAGAGACCCAGTACTTC
TRBV4-1	.	.	TRBJ2-3	CASSSRGPHGTQYF	TGCGCCAGCAGTTCCAGGGGCCCTCATGGGACGCAGTATTTT
TRBV28	.	.	TRBJ2-7	CASSPDFYEQYF	TGTGCCAGCAGTCCCGACTTCTACGAGCAGTACTTC
TRBV27	.	.	TRBJ2-7	CASSSILDLFYEQYF	TGTGCCAGCAGTTCCATCTTGGACTTGTTCTACGAGCAGTACTTC
TRBV5-1	TRBD2	.	TRBJ2-5	CASSLWGGSETQYF	TGCGCCAGCAGCTTATGGGGCGGGAGTGAGACCCAGTACTTC
TRBV10-2	TRBD2	.	TRBJ2-3	CASSGGLADTDTQYF	TGCGCCAGCAGTGGGGGTCTAGCGGACACAGATACGCAGTATTTT
TRBV27	.	.	TRBJ1-1	CASSRGLNTEAFF	TGTGCCAGCAGCCGAGGTTTGAACACTGAAGCTTTCTTT
TRBV7-2	.	.	TRBJ2-3	CASSLDSTDTQYF	TGTGCCAGCAGCTTAGACTCCACAGATACGCAGTATTTT
TRBV7-3	TRBD2	.	TRBJ2-7	CASSPGTSGDEQYF	TGTGCCAGCAGCCCCGGGACTAGCGGCGACGAGCAGTACTTC
TRBV5-1	TRBD2	.	TRBJ2-2	CASSLGLAEFTGELFF	TGCGCCAGCAGCCTGGGACTAGCGGAGTTCACCGGGGAGCTGTTTTTT
TRBV27	.	.	TRBJ2-2	CAATPSGNTGELFF	TGTGCCGCAACCCCGAGCGGGAACACCGGGGAGCTGTTTTTT
TRBV28	TRBD1	.	TRBJ1-6	CASRAGTGHSPLHF	TGTGCCAGCAGAGCCGGGACAGGGCATTCACCCCTCCACTTT
TRBV30	TRBD2	few	TRBJ2-7	CAWGSSGLAVNYEQYF	TGTGCCTGGGGGTCCTCCGGACTAGCGGTTAACTACGAGCAGTACTTC
TRBV3-1/TRBV3-2	.	.	TRBJ2-5	CASSQTHWGVKETQYF	TGTGCCAGCAGCCAGACCCACTGGGGGGTCAAAGAGACCCAGTACTTC